Reported below is one TCR beta chain. This sample stems from a study of cytomegalovirus exposure and HLA in healthy donors. 13 Jbeta primers and 60 Vbeta primers were used for the PCR. TCRdb's table, derived via immunoSEQ multiplex PCR, lists solely in-frame clones and lacks some. There are 80,000 to 95,000 clones in the sample; under 80% occur only once, and over 4.5% lies in the top ten. Material for sequencing was PBMCs. The sequence came from a man aged 18 to 29 in good health and CMV-seropositive.

The CDR3: CASTPPTGYGYTF. In DNA form, the CDR3 reads TGTGCCAGTACCCCACCGACAGGCTATGGCTACACCTTC. The chain carries TRBV19 and TRBJ1-2; D may be TRBD1 (6 bases). The CDR3 spans 13 residues. Germline V gene lookup returns CDR1 LNHDA and CDR2 SQIVND (reference sequence). V was clipped by 7 bases and J by 4 bases, with 13 bases between them.